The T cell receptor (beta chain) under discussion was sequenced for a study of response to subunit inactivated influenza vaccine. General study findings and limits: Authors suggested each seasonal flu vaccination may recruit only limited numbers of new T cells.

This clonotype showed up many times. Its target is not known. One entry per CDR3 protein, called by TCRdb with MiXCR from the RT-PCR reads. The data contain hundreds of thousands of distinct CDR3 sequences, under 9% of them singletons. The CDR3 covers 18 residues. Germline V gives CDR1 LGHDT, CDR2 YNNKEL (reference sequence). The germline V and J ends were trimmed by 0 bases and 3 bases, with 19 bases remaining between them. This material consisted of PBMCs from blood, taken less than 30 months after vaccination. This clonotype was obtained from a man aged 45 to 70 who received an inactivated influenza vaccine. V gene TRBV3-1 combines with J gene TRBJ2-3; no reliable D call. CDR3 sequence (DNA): TGTGCCAGCAGCCAAGATCCCCGGACCTACACTGGGACAGATACGCAGTATTTT. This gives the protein CASSQDPRTYTGTDTQYF.